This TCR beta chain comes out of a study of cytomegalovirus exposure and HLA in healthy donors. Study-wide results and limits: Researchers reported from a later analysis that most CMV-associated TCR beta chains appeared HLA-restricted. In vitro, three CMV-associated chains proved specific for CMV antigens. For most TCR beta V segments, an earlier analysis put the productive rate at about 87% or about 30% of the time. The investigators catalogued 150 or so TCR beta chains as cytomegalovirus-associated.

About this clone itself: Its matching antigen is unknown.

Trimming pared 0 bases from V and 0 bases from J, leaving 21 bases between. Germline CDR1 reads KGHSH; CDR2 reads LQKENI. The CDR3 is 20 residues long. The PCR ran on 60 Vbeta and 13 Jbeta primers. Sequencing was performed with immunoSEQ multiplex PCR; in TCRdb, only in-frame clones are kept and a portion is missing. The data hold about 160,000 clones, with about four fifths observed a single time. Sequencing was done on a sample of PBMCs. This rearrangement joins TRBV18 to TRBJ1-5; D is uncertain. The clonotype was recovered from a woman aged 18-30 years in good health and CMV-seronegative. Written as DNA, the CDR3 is TGTGCCAGCTCACCACCCCCTTTAGGCGGGAAAGCGGATAGCAATCAGCCCCAGCATTTT. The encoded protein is CASSPPPLGGKADSNQPQHF.